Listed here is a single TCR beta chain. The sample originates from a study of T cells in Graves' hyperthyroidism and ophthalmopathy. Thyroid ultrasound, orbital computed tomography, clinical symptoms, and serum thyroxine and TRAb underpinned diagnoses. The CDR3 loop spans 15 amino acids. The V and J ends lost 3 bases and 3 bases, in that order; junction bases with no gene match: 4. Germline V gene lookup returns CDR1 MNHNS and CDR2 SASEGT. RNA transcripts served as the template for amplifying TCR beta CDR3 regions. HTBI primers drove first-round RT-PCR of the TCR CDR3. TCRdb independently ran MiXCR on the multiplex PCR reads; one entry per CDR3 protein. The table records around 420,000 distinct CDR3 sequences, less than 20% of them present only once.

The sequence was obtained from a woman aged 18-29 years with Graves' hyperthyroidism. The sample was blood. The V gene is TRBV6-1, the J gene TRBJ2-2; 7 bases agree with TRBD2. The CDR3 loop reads CASSEGDYYTGELFF. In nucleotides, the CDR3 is TGTGCCAGCAGTGAGGGGGACTACTACACCGGGGAGCTGTTTTTT.